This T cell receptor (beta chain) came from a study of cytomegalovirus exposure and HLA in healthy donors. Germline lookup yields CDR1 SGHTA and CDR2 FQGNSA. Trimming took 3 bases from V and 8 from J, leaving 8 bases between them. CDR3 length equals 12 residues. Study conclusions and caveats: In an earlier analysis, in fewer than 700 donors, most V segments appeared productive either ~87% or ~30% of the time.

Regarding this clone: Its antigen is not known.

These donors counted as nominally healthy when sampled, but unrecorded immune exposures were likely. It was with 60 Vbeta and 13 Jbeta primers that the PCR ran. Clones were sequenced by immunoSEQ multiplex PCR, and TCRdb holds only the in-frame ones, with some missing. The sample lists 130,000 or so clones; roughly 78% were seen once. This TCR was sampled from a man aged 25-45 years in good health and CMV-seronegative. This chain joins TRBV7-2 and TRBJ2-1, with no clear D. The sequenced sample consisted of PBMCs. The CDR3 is CASSFSLHEQFF. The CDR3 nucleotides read TGTGCCAGCAGCTTTAGCCTACATGAGCAGTTCTTC.